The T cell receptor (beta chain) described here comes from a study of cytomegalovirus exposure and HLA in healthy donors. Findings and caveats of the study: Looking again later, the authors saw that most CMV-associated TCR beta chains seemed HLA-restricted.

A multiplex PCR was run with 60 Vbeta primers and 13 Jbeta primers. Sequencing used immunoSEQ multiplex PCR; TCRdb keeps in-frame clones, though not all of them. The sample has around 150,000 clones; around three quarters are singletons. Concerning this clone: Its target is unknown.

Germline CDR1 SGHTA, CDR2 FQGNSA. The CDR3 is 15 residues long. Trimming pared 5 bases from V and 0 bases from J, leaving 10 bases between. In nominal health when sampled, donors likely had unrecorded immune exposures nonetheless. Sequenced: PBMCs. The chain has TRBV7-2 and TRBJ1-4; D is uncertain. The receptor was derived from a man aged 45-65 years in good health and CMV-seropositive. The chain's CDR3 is CASSLSTATNEKLFF. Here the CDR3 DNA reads TGTGCCAGCAGCCTCTCAACTGCAACTAATGAAAAACTGTTTTTT.